The entry that follows covers one T cell receptor (beta chain) sequence. No antigen is known for it. V lost 5 bases to trimming and J lost 2 bases; unmatched junction nucleotides: 6. Per the germline V gene, CDR1 is MNHEY and CDR2 is SVGAGI. CDR3 length: 15 amino acids. The data were obtained in a study of T cell repertoires in cytomegalovirus infection. The overall study: CMV infection together with matching HLA type was indicated by public TCR beta signatures. Whole-study results and caveats: What dominated the ex vivo response were HLA-C-restricted CMV-specific TCR beta clonotypes. Individuals carrying CMV plus the relevant HLA were identified by cumulative frequency of public TCR beta families.

TCRdb analysed the reads with MiXCR anew, one entry per CDR3 protein. Here the sample spans about 180,000 distinct CDR3 sequences, about 18% being singletons. The rearrangement links TRBV6-5 to TRBJ2-3, with TRBD2 matching over 8 bases. The receptor was derived from a human donor in good health (CMV status not recorded). Some clones in this sample may be carry-over from other donors' samples. The sequencing sample was made of CD8+ T cells from PBMCs. The DNA of the CDR3 is TGTGCCAGCAGTACAGGTAGCGGGGTCACAGATACGCAGTATTTT. It yields the protein CASSTGSGVTDTQYF.